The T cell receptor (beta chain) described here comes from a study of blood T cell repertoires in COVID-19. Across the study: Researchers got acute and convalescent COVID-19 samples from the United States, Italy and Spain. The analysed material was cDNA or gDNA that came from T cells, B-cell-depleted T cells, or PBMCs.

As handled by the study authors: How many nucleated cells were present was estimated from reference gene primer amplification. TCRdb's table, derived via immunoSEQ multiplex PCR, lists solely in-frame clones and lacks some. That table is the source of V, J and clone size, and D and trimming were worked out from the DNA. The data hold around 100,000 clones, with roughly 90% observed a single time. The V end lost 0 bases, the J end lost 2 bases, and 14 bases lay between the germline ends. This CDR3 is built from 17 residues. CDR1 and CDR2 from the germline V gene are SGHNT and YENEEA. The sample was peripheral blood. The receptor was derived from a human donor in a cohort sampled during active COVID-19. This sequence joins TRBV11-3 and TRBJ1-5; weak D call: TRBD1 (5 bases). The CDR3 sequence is CASSLEFGGGGNQPQHF. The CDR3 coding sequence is TGTGCCAGCAGCTTAGAATTCGGGGGTGGGGGCAATCAGCCCCAGCATTTT.